These 9 T cell receptor beta chains were sequenced from one sample in a study of blood T cell repertoires in COVID-19. The repertoire was sequenced with immunoSEQ multiplex PCR; TCRdb's copy has only in-frame clones and lacks some. In the table there are 50,000 or so clones, roughly 84% of which are singletons. The sample consisted of peripheral blood. These TCRs come from a man aged 50-60 years with active COVID-19.

This clone has a handful of counts. V and J are TRBV30 and TRBJ2-2; the match to TRBD1 covers 10 bases. With V trimmed by 5 bases and J by 7 bases, 4 bases remained unmatched. Germline V lookup: CDR1 GTSNPN, CDR2 SVGIG (reference sequence). The CDR3 is 13 amino acids. In DNA form, the CDR3 reads TGTGCCTGGGGGACAGGGGCGAGCGGGGAGCTGTTTTTT. It is translated as CAWGTGASGELFF.

The V call is TRBV2, the J call TRBJ2-7, with TRBD1 matching 9 bases. Germline-derived CDR1 and CDR2 are SNHLY and FYNNEI. Trimming at V came to 7 bases and at J to 3 bases, leaving 13 bases not matched to a gene. The CDR3 runs to 16 residues. In DNA, the CDR3 is TGTGCCAGCACCGCCGGGCCAGGGACAGGGCACTACGAGCAGTACTTC. It encodes CASTAGPGTGHYEQYF. Based on the CDR3 plus reference TRBV2 and TRBJ2-7, the full variable domain is EPEVTQTPSHQVTQMGQEVILRCVPISNHLYFYWYRQILGQKVEFLVSFYNNEISEKSEIFDDQFSVERPDGSNFTLKIRSTKLEDSAMYFCASTAGPGTGHYEQYFGPGTRLTVT.

CDR3 region: CASRGNRDMNTEAFF. In DNA, the CDR3 is TGTGCCAGCAGGGGGAACAGGGATATGAACACTGAAGCTTTCTTT. The chain recombines TRBV7-9 with TRBJ1-1, with D perhaps TRBD1 (6 bases). This CDR3 spans 15 amino acids. Germline assignment: CDR1 SEHNR and CDR2 FQNEAQ (reference sequence). V lost 6 bases and J 0 bases, leaving 14 bases between the germline ends.

This clone was picked up one time. The rearrangement links TRBV9 to TRBJ2-5; TRBD2 might be the D (6 bases). Germline V CDR1 and CDR2: SGDLS, YYNGEE. This CDR3 contains 16 residues. Trimming removed 0 bases at V and 5 bases at J, with 17 bases between. The CDR3 DNA reads as TGTGCCAGCAGCGTAGCTACCGCCGGGACTTTGGAGACCCAGTACTTC. This encodes CASSVATAGTLETQYF.

This chain connects TRBV14 to TRBJ2-1; D is ambiguous. CDR3 length equals 13 residues. The V gene's germline CDR1 is SGHDN and CDR2 FVKESK. The V end was cut by 3 bases, the J end by 3 bases, with 6 bases between. CDR3 nucleotides: TGTGCCAGCAGCCAGGGCCGCTACAATGAGCAGTTCTTC. Translated: CASSQGRYNEQFF.

Here the CDR3 DNA reads TGTGCCGCGGGGCGCCAAGAGACCCAGTACTTC. It codes for CAAGRQETQYF. V and J are TRBV2 and TRBJ2-5, with D possibly TRBD2 on 6 matching bases. The CDR3 length is 11 residues. Deletions cut 11 bases from V and 1 base from J, with 8 bases between. The V gene's germline CDR1 is SNHLY and CDR2 FYNNEI.

In its sample, this clone was seen a few times. This chain connects TRBV6-6 to TRBJ2-5, with 9 positions matching TRBD2. The junction had 10 bases not matched to a gene; V was cut back by 6 bases and J by 5 bases. The CDR3 spans 15 residues. Germline-derived CDR1 and CDR2 are MNHNY and SVGAGI (reference sequence). The CDR3 spells CASSLRLAVGETQYF. The CDR3 DNA reads as TGTGCCAGCAGCCTCAGACTAGCGGTCGGGGAGACCCAGTACTTC.

V gene TRBV10-3 combines with J gene TRBJ2-3; 9 bases agree with TRBD2. Germline V lookup: CDR1 ENHRY, CDR2 SYGVKD. With 6 bases clipped from V and 2 bases from J, the junction kept 6 bases outside the gene matches. The CDR3 extends over 15 amino acids. The DNA of the CDR3 is TGTGCCATCAGGCCTAGCGGGGACAACACAGATACGCAGTATTTT. Protein sequence: CAIRPSGDNTDTQYF.

The rearrangement links TRBV6-5 to TRBJ2-5; D unclear. CDR3 size: 12 residues. The V end was cut by 6 bases, the J end by 5 bases, with 10 bases between. Germline V gene data show CDR1 as MNHEY and CDR2 as SVGAGI. CDR3 in amino acids: CASSAPGETQYF. The CDR3 DNA reads as TGTGCCAGCAGCGCGCCCGGGGAGACCCAGTACTTC.